The 5 T cell receptor beta chains presented below share a single source sample, sequenced in a study of blood T cell repertoires in COVID-19. TCRdb's copy holds only in-frame clones and misses some; the assay was immunoSEQ multiplex PCR. Altogether about 270,000 clones are present, around 86% being singletons, with the ten largest covering approximately 12%. Sequenced: peripheral blood. The receptor set was obtained from a human donor in a cohort sampled during active COVID-19.

The chain is built from TRBV10-2 and TRBJ1-5; 8 bases agree with TRBD1. Germline trimming cut 3 bases from V and 3 bases from J; bases unmatched to any gene: 7. Germline V CDR1 and CDR2: WSHSY, SAAADI. The CDR3 covers 16 residues. DNA for the CDR3: TGCGCCAGCAGTGATCGGACAGGGTCCAACAATCAGCCCCAGCATTTT. This encodes CASSDRTGSNNQPQHF.

This clone has a count of ten or more. The V call is TRBV5-1, the J call TRBJ2-1; a weak D match, TRBD1 (6 bases). The CDR3 runs 15 residues. Germline assignment: CDR1 SGHRS and CDR2 YFSETQ. V was pared by 4 bases and J by 4 bases, with 15 bases between. CDR3 coding DNA: TGCGCCAGCAGCCAACTTCAGGGGTTTTACAATGAGCAGTTCTTC. Protein sequence: CASSQLQGFYNEQFF.

This clone was seen a handful of times. The chain is built from TRBV19 and TRBJ2-1; 7 bases map to TRBD2. With V trimmed by 4 bases and J by 5 bases, 5 bases remained unmatched. This CDR3 has 14 amino acids. From germline, CDR1 is LNHDA and CDR2 SQIVND (reference sequence). The CDR3 DNA is TGTGCCAGTAGTACCCAGCGGGATCACAATGAGCAGTTCTTC. Amino acids: CASSTQRDHNEQFF.

The genes are TRBV4-1 and TRBJ1-5; TRBD1 matches 9 bases. Germline-derived CDR1 and CDR2 are MGHRA and YSYEKL. The CDR3 has 15 residues. The J segment lost 4 bases and the V segment lost 1 base, leaving 2 bases of the junction unmatched. The CDR3 spells CASSQAGTGNQPQHF. DNA of the CDR3: TGCGCCAGCAGCCAAGCGGGGACAGGGAATCAGCCCCAGCATTTT.

CDR3 sequence (DNA): TGTGCCAGCAGTTACGGCGGGGCCAATCAGCCCCAGCATTTT. Translation: CASSYGGANQPQHF. The V gene is TRBV6-2 or TRBV6-3, the J gene TRBJ1-5, with a weak D call TRBD1 (5 bases). CDR1 is MNHEY and CDR2 is SVGEGT in the germline V gene. The CDR3 sequence is 14 residues long. The V end lost 2 bases, the J end lost 3 bases, and 8 bases lay between the germline ends.